This TCR beta chain appears in the sequencing data of a study of blood T cell repertoires in COVID-19. Authors' analysis steps: Amplification of reference gene primers was used by the study to estimate nucleated cell counts. TCRdb keeps only in-frame clones here, not all; method: immunoSEQ multiplex PCR. V, J and clone size are taken as reported in that table, and D and trimming were inferred from the DNA itself. Among approximately 190,000 clones listed, 79% were seen once. Germline V gene sequence: CDR1 MDHEN, CDR2 SYDVKM. This CDR3 comprises 15 residues. J gave up 0 bases and V 5 bases, and 3 bases lay outside the gene matches.

Sequences were obtained from peripheral blood. V gene TRBV28 combines with J gene TRBJ1-5; 8 positions match TRBD1. This clonotype originated in a man aged 60-69 years with active or convalescent COVID-19. This CDR3 is CASSRTGNSNQPQHF. The CDR3 coding sequence is TGTGCCAGCAGTCGGACAGGGAATAGCAATCAGCCCCAGCATTTT.